The source of this T cell receptor (beta chain) is a study of blood T cells in healthy people across ages. There are a few counts of this clonotype. Its antigen remains unidentified. Extracted total RNA amounted to at least 5.5 micrograms for each sample. This CDR3 region has 14 residues. Germline CDR1 reads SGDLS; CDR2 reads YYNGEE. Sample-barcoded 5' priming and a J-beta primer mix drove a second PCR of about 7 to 12 cycles. Each CDR3 protein gets one entry after TCRdb re-called the 5' RACE reads with MiXCR. The sample records about 1.6 million distinct CDR3 sequences, 30% to 35% being singletons. General observations from the study: PBMCs left unsorted prevented a conclusive naive versus antigen-experienced comparison.

The receptor was isolated from a woman in her twenties or thirties in good health. The sample consisted of blood. This chain connects TRBV9 to TRBJ2-4, with a tentative D call TRBD2 (5 bases). Gene TRBJ2-7 matches the end of the DNA better, so the J call may be wrong. The CDR3 spells CASSPRLSSYEQYF. The CDR3 nucleotides read TGTGCCAGCAGCCCAAGACTATCAAGTTACGAGCAGTACTTC.